A selection of T cell receptor beta chains follows, all from one sample in a study of T-cell reconstitution after alpha-beta-depleted transplantation in children. Using its own MiXCR run on the PCR reads, TCRdb lists one record per CDR3 protein. The table has about 540,000 distinct CDR3 sequences, 18% seen once; the top ten hold roughly 3.3%. The sequences come from PBMCs from the stem cell graft donor, collected from the stem cell graft. Receptors originate from a human donor who donated a stem cell graft to a child with acute lymphoblastic leukemia. Each CDR3 is given with its conserved first and last residue. The D gene is left open where the match is weak. Clone size is stated in some rows and not others, as once, few, many or a class when expanded.

v_gene	j_gene	abundance	d_gene	CDR3aa	CDR3nt
TRBV7-2	TRBJ2-4	few	TRBD2	CASSSFERERGNIQYF	TGTGCCAGCAGCTCCTTTGAGCGGGAGCGGGGGAACATTCAGTACTTC
TRBV29-1	TRBJ2-6	few	TRBD1	CSVEDMPGRGSGANVLTF	TGCAGCGTTGAAGATATGCCGGGCAGGGGGTCTGGGGCCAACGTCCTGACTTTC
TRBV12-3/TRBV12-4	TRBJ2-5	NA	NA	CASSFARRGETQYF	TGTGCCAGCAGTTTTGCCCGACGGGGAGAGACCCAGTACTTC
TRBV20-1	TRBJ2-7	few	TRBD2	CSAGTSEYEQYF	TGCAGTGCTGGGACTAGCGAATACGAGCAGTACTTC
TRBV9	TRBJ2-7	NA	TRBD1	CASSVEPGGEGYEQYF	TGTGCCAGCAGCGTAGAACCAGGGGGCGAGGGCTACGAGCAGTACTTC
TRBV7-9	TRBJ2-7	many	NA	CASSPSGTSYEQYF	TGTGCCAGCAGCCCCTCCGGGACATCTTACGAGCAGTACTTC
TRBV3-1	TRBJ1-1	NA	NA	CASSPVGRMNTEAFF	TGTGCCAGCAGCCCAGTTGGGCGCATGAACACTGAAGCTTTCTTT
TRBV11-1	TRBJ2-7	few	TRBD2	CASSLTSGVSYEQYF	TGTGCCAGCAGCTTAACTAGCGGGGTCTCCTACGAGCAGTACTTC
TRBV20-1	TRBJ1-2	few	NA	CSAKAAYGYTF	TGCAGTGCGAAGGCCGCGTATGGCTACACCTTC
TRBV29-1	TRBJ2-7	NA	TRBD1	CRVSGQAFSYEQYF	TGCCGCGTCTCGGGACAGGCCTTCTCCTACGAGCAGTACTTC
TRBV4-1	TRBJ2-5	NA	NA	CASSHRAVGRLETQYF	TGCGCCAGCAGCCACCGAGCCGTCGGGAGATTAGAGACCCAGTACTTC
TRBV19	TRBJ2-1	NA	TRBD2	CASISTSGRIDEQFF	TGTGCCAGTATCTCGACTAGCGGGAGGATCGATGAGCAGTTCTTC
TRBV25-1	TRBJ2-7	many	NA	CASSPDYEQYF	TGTGCCAGCAGTCCGGACTACGAGCAGTACTTC
TRBV9	TRBJ2-6	NA	NA	CASSVPDSGANVLTF	TGTGCCAGCAGCGTCCCAGACTCTGGGGCCAACGTCCTGACTTTC
TRBV5-1	TRBJ2-2	few	NA	CASSLGPVISNTGELFF	TGCGCCAGCAGCTTGGGGCCGGTGATATCGAACACCGGGGAGCTGTTTTTT
TRBV4-1	TRBJ2-7	NA	TRBD2	CASSQGTSLRYEQYF	TGCGCCAGCAGCCAAGGGACTAGTCTCCGATACGAGCAGTACTTC
TRBV9	TRBJ1-2	NA	TRBD1	CASSPGQGAARYGYTF	TGTGCCAGCAGCCCGGGACAGGGGGCTGCTAGGTATGGCTACACCTTC
TRBV27	TRBJ2-1	NA	TRBD2	CASSLLSGGEQFF	TGTGCCAGCAGTTTATTATCGGGGGGTGAGCAGTTCTTC
TRBV21-1	TRBJ2-2	few	NA	CASSRERTRELFF	TGTGCCAGCAGCCGGGAGAGAACCCGGGAGCTGTTTTTT
TRBV6-1	TRBJ1-5	NA	NA	CASSSGRGQGNNQPQHF	TGTGCCAGCAGCTCTGGACGGGGTCAGGGCAACAATCAGCCCCAGCATTTT
TRBV2	TRBJ2-7	few	NA	CASSEFRGTYEQYF	TGTGCCAGCAGTGAATTCCGGGGCACCTACGAGCAGTACTTC
TRBV12-3/TRBV12-4	TRBJ2-3	NA	NA	CASSLNPRFTDTQYF	TGTGCCAGCAGTTTAAACCCTCGGTTCACAGATACGCAGTATTTT
TRBV12-3/TRBV12-4	TRBJ1-2	few	NA	CASSLILGKGYGYTF	TGTGCCAGCAGTTTAATCCTAGGGAAAGGGTATGGCTACACCTTC
TRBV11-1	TRBJ2-1	few	NA	CASTPRRDPGAISWNEQFF	TGTGCCAGCACCCCAAGAAGGGACCCCGGGGCTATCTCCTGGAATGAGCAGTTCTTC
TRBV7-3	TRBJ2-7	NA	TRBD2	CASSQAGGRGEQYF	TGTGCCAGCAGCCAAGCGGGAGGACGTGGCGAGCAGTACTTC
TRBV5-1	TRBJ2-2	few	NA	CASSLVAGTLGGELFF	TGCGCCAGCAGCTTGGTCGCGGGAACGCTGGGCGGGGAGCTGTTTTTT
TRBV11-3	TRBJ2-7	few	NA	CASSLTAVGVYSSYEQYF	TGTGCCAGCAGCCTTACGGCGGTTGGGGTTTATAGCTCCTACGAGCAGTACTTC